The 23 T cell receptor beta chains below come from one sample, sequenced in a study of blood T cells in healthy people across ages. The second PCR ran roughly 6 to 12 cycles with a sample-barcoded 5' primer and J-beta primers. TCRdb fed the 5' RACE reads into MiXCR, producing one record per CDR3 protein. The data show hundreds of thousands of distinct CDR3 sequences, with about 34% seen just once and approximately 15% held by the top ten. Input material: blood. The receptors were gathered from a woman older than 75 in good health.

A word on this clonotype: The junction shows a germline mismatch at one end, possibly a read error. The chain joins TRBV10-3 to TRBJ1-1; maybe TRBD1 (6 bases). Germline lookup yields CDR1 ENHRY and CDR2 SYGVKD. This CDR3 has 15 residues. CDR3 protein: CATSGDRSPSTEAFF. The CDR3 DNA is TGTGCCACCAGTGGAGACAGGTCTCCGAGCACTGAAGCTTTCTTT.

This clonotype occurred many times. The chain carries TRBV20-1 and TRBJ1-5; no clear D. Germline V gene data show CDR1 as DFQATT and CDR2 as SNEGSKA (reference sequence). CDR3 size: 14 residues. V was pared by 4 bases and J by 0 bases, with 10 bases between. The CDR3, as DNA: TGCAGTGCTATAGGGCTGATTAGCAATCAGCCCCAGCATTTT. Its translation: CSAIGLISNQPQHF.

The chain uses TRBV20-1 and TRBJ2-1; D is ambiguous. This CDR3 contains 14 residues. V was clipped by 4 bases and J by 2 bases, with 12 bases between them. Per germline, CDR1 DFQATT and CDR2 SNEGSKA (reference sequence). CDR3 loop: CSAKTRDTYNEQFF. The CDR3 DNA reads TGCAGTGCTAAGACGAGAGATACCTACAATGAGCAGTTCTTC.

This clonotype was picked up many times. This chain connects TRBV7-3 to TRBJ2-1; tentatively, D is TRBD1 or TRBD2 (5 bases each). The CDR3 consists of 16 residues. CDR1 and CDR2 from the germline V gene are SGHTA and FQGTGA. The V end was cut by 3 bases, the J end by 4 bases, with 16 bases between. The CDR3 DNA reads TGTGCCAGCAGCTTCCCCGGGACCACCAATTACAATGAGCAGTTCTTC. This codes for CASSFPGTTNYNEQFF.

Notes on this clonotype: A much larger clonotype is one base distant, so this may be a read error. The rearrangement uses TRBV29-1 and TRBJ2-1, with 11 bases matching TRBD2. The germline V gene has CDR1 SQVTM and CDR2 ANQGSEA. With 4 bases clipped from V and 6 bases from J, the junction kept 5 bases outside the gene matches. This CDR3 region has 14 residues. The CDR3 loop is CSVALAGAGNEQFF. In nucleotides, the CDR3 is TGCAGCGTTGCACTAGCGGGGGCCGGCAATGAGCAGTTCTTC.

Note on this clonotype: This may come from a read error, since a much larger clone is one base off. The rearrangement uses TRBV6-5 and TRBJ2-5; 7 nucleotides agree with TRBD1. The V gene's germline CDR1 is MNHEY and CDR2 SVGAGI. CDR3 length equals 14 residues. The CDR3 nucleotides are TGTGCCAGCAGCCGGGGACAGTTACAAGAGGCCCAGTACTTC. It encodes CASSRGQLQEAQYF.

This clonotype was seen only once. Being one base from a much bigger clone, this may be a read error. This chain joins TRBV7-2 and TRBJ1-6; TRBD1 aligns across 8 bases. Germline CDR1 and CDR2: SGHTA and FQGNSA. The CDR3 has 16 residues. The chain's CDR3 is CASSPADRAYNPPLHF. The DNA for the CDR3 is TGTGCCAGCAGCCCCGCGGACAGGGCCTATAATCCACCCCTCCACTTT.

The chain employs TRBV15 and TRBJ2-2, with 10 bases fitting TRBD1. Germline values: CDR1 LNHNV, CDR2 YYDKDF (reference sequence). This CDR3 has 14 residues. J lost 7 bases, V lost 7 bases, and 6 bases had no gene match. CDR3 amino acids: CATTEDRGSGELFF. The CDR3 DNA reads TGTGCCACCACCGAGGACAGGGGGAGCGGGGAGCTGTTTTTT.

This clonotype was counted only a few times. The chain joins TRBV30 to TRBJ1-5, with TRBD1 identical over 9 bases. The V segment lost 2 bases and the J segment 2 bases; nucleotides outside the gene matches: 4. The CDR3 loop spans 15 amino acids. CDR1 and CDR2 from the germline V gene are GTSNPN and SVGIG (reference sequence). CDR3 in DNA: TGTGCCTGGAGTTTAACAGGGGGCGGCAATCAGCCCCAGCATTTT. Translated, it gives CAWSLTGGGNQPQHF.

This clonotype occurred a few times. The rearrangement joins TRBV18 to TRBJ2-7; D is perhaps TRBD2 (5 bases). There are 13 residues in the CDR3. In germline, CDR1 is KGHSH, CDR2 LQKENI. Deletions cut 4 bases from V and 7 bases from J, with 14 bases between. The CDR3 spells CASSRAREAEQYF. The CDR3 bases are TGTGCCAGCTCACGCGCCCGGGAAGCGGAGCAGTACTTC.

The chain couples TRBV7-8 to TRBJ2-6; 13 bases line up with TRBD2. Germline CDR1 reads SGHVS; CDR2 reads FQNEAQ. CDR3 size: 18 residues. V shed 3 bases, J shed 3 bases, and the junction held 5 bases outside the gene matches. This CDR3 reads CASSFRLAGGLGANVLTF. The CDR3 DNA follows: TGTGCCAGCAGCTTCCGACTAGCGGGAGGCCTTGGGGCCAACGTCCTGACTTTC.

CDR3 region: CSARLDRVGGGSYNEQFF. CDR3 nucleotides: TGCAGTGCTAGATTGGACAGGGTGGGTGGGGGATCCTACAATGAGCAGTTCTTC. This chain connects TRBV20-1 to TRBJ2-1; 8 nucleotides match TRBD1. There are 18 residues in the CDR3. Germline V gene sequence: CDR1 DFQATT, CDR2 SNEGSKA (reference sequence). Unmatched junction bases numbered 13, after V lost 2 bases and J lost 1 base.

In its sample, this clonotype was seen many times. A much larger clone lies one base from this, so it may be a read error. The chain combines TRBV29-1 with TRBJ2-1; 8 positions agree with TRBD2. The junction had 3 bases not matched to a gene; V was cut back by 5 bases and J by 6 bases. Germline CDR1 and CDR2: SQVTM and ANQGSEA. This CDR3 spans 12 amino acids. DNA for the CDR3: TGCAGCGTTCGGGGGGGCCGCAATGAGCAGTTCTTC. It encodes CSVRGGRNEQFF.

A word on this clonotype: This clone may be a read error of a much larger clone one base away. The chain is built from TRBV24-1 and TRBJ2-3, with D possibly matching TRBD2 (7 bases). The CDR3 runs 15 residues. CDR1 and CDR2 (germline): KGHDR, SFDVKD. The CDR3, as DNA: TGTGTCACCAGTGATGCCGGGGGGCAAAGAGATACGCAGTATTTT. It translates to CVTSDAGGQRDTQYF.

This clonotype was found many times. For the CDR3, the DNA is TGTGCCAGCAGTTACTCGATGGCGCTAGGCTATGGCTACACCTTC. This translates into CASSYSMALGYGYTF. This rearrangement joins TRBV6-6 to TRBJ1-2; no firm D call. The CDR3 is 15 amino acids. Per germline, CDR1 MNHNY and CDR2 SVGAGI (reference sequence). With 0 bases removed from V and 4 bases from J, the gap between germline ends came to 12 bases.

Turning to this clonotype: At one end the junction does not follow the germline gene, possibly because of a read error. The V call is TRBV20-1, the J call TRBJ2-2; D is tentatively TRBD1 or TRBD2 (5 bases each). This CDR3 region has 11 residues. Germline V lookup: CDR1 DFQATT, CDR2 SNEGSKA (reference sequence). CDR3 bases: TGCAGTACAGGTGTGACCGGGGAGCGGTTTTTT. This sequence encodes CSTGVTGERFF.

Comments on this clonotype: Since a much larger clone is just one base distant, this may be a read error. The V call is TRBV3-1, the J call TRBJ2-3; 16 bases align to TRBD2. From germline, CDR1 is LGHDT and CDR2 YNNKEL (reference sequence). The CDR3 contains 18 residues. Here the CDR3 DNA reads TGTGCCAGCAGCCAAGCGGGGACTAGCGGGGGGGCATCAGATACGCAGAATTTT. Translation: CASSQAGTSGGASDTQNF.

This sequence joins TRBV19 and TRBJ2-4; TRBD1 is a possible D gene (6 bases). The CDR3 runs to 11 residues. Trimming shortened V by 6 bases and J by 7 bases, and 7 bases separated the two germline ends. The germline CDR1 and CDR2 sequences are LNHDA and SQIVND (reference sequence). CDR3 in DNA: TGTGCCAGTAGAACAGGGAACATTCAGTACTTC. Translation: CASRTGNIQYF. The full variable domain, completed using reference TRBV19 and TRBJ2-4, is DGGITQSPKYLFRKEGQNVTLSCEQNLNHDAMYWYRQDPGQGLRLIYYSQIVNDFQKGDIAEGYSVSREKKESFPLTVTSAQKNPTAFYLCASRTGNIQYFGAGTRLSVL.

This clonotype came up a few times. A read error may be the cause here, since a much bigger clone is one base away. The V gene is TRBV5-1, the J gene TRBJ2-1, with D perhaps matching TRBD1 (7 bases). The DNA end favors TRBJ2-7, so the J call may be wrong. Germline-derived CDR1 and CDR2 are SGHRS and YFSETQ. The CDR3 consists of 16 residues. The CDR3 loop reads CASSLGAGGSYNEQYF. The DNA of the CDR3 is TGCGCCAGCAGCTTGGGGGCAGGGGGGTCCTACAATGAGCAGTACTTC.

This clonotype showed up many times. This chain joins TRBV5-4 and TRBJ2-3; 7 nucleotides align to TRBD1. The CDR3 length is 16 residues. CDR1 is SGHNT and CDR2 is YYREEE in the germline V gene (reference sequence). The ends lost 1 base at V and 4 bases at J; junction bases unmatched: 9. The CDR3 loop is CASSLYLRGFSDTQYF. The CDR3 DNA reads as TGTGCCAGCAGCTTGTACCTCAGGGGGTTTTCAGATACGCAGTATTTT.

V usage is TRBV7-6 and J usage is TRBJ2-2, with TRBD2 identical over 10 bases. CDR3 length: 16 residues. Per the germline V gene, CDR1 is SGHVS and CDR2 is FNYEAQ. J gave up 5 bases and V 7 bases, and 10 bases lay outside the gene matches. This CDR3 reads CASNSRGTSATGELFF. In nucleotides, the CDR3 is TGTGCCAGCAACTCCCGAGGGACTAGCGCGACCGGGGAGCTGTTTTTT. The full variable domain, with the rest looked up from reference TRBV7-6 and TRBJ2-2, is GAGVSQSPRYKVTKRGQDVALRCDPISGHVSLYWYRQALGQGPEFLTYFNYEAQQDKSGLPNDRFSAERPEGSISTLTIQRTEQRDSAMYRCASNSRGTSATGELFFGEGSRLTVL.

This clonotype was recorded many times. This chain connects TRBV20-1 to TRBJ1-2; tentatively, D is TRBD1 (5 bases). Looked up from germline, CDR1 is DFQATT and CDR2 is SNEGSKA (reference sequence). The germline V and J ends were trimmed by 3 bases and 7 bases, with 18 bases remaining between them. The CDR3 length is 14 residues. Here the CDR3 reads CSASSIWGVGGYTF. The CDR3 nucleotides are TGCAGTGCTAGCTCTATCTGGGGCGTGGGTGGCTACACCTTC.

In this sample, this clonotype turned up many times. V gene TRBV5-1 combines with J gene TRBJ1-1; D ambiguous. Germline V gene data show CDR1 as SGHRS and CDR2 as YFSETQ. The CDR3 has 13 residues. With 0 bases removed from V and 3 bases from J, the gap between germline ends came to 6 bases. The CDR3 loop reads CASSLERDTEAFF. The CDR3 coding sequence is TGCGCCAGCAGCTTGGAAAGGGACACTGAAGCTTTCTTT.